These 12 T cell receptor beta chains were sequenced from one sample in a study of T cells in women clearing cervical HPV infection. Generated by immunoSEQ multiplex PCR, the TCRdb table keeps only in-frame clones and is missing some. In all, the sample yields about 18,000 clones. Sequenced: blood buffy coat. The receptors derive from a woman aged 18-69 years with a cervical HPV16 infection that either progressed to CIN3+ or cleared (not recorded which).

In regard to this clone: Read coverage stops 3 residues before the CDR3 terminus; the germline J gene supplies the remainder. The genes are TRBV2 and TRBJ2-3; 7 bases align to TRBD1. CDR1 is SNHLY, CDR2 FYNNEI, per germline. V was pared by 4 bases and J by 5 bases, with 6 bases of the junction left unmatched. The CDR3 sequence is 14 residues long. The CDR3 protein is CASSGQGKGDTQYF. Incomplete CDR3 DNA: TGTGCCAGCAGTGGACAGGGCAAAGGAGATACG.

Details on this clone: The read comes to an end 3 residues before the CDR3 does, leaving the germline J gene to fill in the end. V usage is TRBV6-2 or TRBV6-3 and J usage is TRBJ2-3, with TRBD2 identical over 12 bases. CDR3 size: 15 residues. The V gene's germline CDR1 is MNHEY and CDR2 SVGEGT. With 5 bases clipped from V and 4 bases from J, the junction kept 4 bases outside the gene matches. The CDR3 sequence is CASSTTSGRSDTQYF. The DNA read from the CDR3 is TGTGCCAGCAGTACAACTAGCGGGAGGTCAGATACG.

Of note for this clone: The read gets to within 3 residues of the CDR3 end, and the germline J gene fills in the rest. V is TRBV18 and J is TRBJ1-1; possibly TRBD1 for D (5 bases). The CDR3 spans 15 residues. Germline V CDR1 and CDR2: KGHSH, LQKENI. V gave up 1 base and J gave up 1 base, with 10 bases separating them. CDR3: CASSPLGQGNTEAFF. The part of the CDR3 DNA that was read is TGTGCCAGCTCACCACTCGGGCAGGGGAACACTGAA.

With regard to this clone: The read stops 3 residues short of the end of the CDR3; the missing end is completed from the germline J gene. The chain recombines TRBV7-3 with TRBJ2-3; D may be TRBD1 (5 bases). Germline CDR1 reads SGHTA; CDR2 reads FQGTGA. Trimming took off 5 bases at V and 8 bases at J, with 26 bases between the two ends. The CDR3 runs 17 residues. The CDR3 DNA, read in part, is TGTGCCAGCAGCCCCCCGGGCTACGGAGAGCCAAGGGGTACG. This sequence encodes CASSPPGYGEPRGT. The whole CDR3 protein is CASSPPGYGEPRGTQYF.

Concerning this clone: The CDR3 extends 3 residues past the end of the read, so its final part is completed from the germline J gene. The chain carries TRBV7-8 and TRBJ1-5; 7 bases fit TRBD1. The CDR3 runs to 15 residues. Germline loops: CDR1 SGHVS, CDR2 FQNEAQ. Losses at the gene ends were 0 bases for V and 2 bases for J; bases not matched to a gene: 1. The covered CDR3 bases are TGTGCCAGCAGCTTAGCCGGGACAGGCAATCAGCCC. Encoded protein: CASSLAGTGNQP. The full CDR3 protein reads CASSLAGTGNQPQHF.

Turning to this clone: The CDR3 end falls 3 residues outside the read, so it is completed with the germline J gene. V usage is TRBV7-6 and J usage is TRBJ1-2, with a tentative D call TRBD1 (5 bases). Looked up from germline, CDR1 is SGHVS and CDR2 is FNYEAQ. This CDR3 has 15 amino acids. CDR3 loop: CASSLEFGGGNDYTF. The CDR3 bases that were read are TGTGCCAGCAGCTTAGAATTCGGGGGAGGCAATGAC.

With regard to this clone: The read stops 3 residues short of the end of the CDR3; the missing end is completed from the germline J gene. The chain uses TRBV11-2 and TRBJ2-5; D is uncertain. The V and J ends lost 6 bases and 3 bases respectively, with 2 bases between them. There are 10 residues in the CDR3. The V gene's germline CDR1 is SGHAT and CDR2 FQNNGV. The part of the CDR3 DNA that was read is TGTGCCAGCAGTAAAGAGACC. Translated: CASSKET. The complete CDR3 reads CASSKETQYF. Full variable domain (missing parts from reference TRBV11-2 and TRBJ2-5): EAGVAQSPRYKIIEKRQSVAFWCNPISGHATLYWYQQILGQGPKLLIQFQNNGVVDDSQLPKDRFSAERLKGVDSTLKIQPAKLEDSAVYLCASSKETQYFGPGTRLLVL.

The CDR3 region is CASSSTTSGGFNEQFF. The DNA read from the CDR3 is TGTGCCAGCAGTTCTACCACTAGCGGGGGGTTCAATGAG. The V and J genes are TRBV2 and TRBJ2-1, with 12 nucleotides matching TRBD2. The sequence runs out 3 residues before the end of the CDR3; the remainder is reconstructed from the germline J gene. The germline gives CDR1 SNHLY, CDR2 FYNNEI. After removal of 5 bases from V and 6 bases from J, the junction contained 8 bases not matched to a gene. This CDR3 has 16 amino acids.

A word on this clone: The read ends 3 residues shy of where the CDR3 ends; the end is completed using the germline J gene. This chain uses TRBV12-3 or TRBV12-4 with TRBJ2-2, with D possibly being TRBD1 (5 bases). The CDR3 is 14 amino acids. V lost 7 bases and J lost 5, with 14 bases in between. The CDR3 sequence: CASTRQLITGELFF. The DNA read from the CDR3 is TGTGCCAGCACCCGACAGTTGATAACCGGGGAG.

Notes on this clone: From the germline J gene comes the end of the CDR3, since the read stops 3 residues before it. The chain couples TRBV5-6 to TRBJ2-1; D gene uncertain. Trimming pared 0 bases from V and 9 bases from J, leaving 16 bases between. This CDR3 has 15 amino acids. Germline V CDR1 and CDR2: SGHDT, YYEEEE. The covered CDR3 bases are TGTGCCAGCAGCTTGGAAGGCGTTCTGAAGGGTGAG. Translating gives CASSLEGVLKGE. The full CDR3 is CASSLEGVLKGEQFF.

Remarks on this clone: The read ends 3 residues shy of where the CDR3 ends; the end is completed using the germline J gene. The chain joins TRBV7-2 to TRBJ2-7, with 11 bases fitting TRBD2. This CDR3 has 14 amino acids. Trimming took 3 bases from V and 3 from J; bases not matched to a gene: 1. Germline CDR1 reads SGHTA; CDR2 reads FQGNSA. The covered CDR3 bases are TGTGCCAGCAGCTTGGGACTAGCGGACTACGAG. Amino acid sequence: CASSLGLADYE. The complete CDR3 protein is CASSLGLADYEQYF.

Concerning this clone: The sequenced fragment ends 3 residues before the CDR3 boundary, so the rest is inferred from the germline J gene. This chain connects TRBV5-1 to TRBJ2-5, with a weak D call TRBD2 (5 bases). Trimming removed 1 base at V and 5 bases at J, with 12 bases between. Per germline, CDR1 SGHRS and CDR2 YFSETQ. CDR3 length: 14 amino acids. Incomplete CDR3 DNA: TGCGCCAGCAGCTTGAGAACTAGTGGTGAGACC. As protein: CASSLRTSGET. The complete CDR3 reads CASSLRTSGETQYF.